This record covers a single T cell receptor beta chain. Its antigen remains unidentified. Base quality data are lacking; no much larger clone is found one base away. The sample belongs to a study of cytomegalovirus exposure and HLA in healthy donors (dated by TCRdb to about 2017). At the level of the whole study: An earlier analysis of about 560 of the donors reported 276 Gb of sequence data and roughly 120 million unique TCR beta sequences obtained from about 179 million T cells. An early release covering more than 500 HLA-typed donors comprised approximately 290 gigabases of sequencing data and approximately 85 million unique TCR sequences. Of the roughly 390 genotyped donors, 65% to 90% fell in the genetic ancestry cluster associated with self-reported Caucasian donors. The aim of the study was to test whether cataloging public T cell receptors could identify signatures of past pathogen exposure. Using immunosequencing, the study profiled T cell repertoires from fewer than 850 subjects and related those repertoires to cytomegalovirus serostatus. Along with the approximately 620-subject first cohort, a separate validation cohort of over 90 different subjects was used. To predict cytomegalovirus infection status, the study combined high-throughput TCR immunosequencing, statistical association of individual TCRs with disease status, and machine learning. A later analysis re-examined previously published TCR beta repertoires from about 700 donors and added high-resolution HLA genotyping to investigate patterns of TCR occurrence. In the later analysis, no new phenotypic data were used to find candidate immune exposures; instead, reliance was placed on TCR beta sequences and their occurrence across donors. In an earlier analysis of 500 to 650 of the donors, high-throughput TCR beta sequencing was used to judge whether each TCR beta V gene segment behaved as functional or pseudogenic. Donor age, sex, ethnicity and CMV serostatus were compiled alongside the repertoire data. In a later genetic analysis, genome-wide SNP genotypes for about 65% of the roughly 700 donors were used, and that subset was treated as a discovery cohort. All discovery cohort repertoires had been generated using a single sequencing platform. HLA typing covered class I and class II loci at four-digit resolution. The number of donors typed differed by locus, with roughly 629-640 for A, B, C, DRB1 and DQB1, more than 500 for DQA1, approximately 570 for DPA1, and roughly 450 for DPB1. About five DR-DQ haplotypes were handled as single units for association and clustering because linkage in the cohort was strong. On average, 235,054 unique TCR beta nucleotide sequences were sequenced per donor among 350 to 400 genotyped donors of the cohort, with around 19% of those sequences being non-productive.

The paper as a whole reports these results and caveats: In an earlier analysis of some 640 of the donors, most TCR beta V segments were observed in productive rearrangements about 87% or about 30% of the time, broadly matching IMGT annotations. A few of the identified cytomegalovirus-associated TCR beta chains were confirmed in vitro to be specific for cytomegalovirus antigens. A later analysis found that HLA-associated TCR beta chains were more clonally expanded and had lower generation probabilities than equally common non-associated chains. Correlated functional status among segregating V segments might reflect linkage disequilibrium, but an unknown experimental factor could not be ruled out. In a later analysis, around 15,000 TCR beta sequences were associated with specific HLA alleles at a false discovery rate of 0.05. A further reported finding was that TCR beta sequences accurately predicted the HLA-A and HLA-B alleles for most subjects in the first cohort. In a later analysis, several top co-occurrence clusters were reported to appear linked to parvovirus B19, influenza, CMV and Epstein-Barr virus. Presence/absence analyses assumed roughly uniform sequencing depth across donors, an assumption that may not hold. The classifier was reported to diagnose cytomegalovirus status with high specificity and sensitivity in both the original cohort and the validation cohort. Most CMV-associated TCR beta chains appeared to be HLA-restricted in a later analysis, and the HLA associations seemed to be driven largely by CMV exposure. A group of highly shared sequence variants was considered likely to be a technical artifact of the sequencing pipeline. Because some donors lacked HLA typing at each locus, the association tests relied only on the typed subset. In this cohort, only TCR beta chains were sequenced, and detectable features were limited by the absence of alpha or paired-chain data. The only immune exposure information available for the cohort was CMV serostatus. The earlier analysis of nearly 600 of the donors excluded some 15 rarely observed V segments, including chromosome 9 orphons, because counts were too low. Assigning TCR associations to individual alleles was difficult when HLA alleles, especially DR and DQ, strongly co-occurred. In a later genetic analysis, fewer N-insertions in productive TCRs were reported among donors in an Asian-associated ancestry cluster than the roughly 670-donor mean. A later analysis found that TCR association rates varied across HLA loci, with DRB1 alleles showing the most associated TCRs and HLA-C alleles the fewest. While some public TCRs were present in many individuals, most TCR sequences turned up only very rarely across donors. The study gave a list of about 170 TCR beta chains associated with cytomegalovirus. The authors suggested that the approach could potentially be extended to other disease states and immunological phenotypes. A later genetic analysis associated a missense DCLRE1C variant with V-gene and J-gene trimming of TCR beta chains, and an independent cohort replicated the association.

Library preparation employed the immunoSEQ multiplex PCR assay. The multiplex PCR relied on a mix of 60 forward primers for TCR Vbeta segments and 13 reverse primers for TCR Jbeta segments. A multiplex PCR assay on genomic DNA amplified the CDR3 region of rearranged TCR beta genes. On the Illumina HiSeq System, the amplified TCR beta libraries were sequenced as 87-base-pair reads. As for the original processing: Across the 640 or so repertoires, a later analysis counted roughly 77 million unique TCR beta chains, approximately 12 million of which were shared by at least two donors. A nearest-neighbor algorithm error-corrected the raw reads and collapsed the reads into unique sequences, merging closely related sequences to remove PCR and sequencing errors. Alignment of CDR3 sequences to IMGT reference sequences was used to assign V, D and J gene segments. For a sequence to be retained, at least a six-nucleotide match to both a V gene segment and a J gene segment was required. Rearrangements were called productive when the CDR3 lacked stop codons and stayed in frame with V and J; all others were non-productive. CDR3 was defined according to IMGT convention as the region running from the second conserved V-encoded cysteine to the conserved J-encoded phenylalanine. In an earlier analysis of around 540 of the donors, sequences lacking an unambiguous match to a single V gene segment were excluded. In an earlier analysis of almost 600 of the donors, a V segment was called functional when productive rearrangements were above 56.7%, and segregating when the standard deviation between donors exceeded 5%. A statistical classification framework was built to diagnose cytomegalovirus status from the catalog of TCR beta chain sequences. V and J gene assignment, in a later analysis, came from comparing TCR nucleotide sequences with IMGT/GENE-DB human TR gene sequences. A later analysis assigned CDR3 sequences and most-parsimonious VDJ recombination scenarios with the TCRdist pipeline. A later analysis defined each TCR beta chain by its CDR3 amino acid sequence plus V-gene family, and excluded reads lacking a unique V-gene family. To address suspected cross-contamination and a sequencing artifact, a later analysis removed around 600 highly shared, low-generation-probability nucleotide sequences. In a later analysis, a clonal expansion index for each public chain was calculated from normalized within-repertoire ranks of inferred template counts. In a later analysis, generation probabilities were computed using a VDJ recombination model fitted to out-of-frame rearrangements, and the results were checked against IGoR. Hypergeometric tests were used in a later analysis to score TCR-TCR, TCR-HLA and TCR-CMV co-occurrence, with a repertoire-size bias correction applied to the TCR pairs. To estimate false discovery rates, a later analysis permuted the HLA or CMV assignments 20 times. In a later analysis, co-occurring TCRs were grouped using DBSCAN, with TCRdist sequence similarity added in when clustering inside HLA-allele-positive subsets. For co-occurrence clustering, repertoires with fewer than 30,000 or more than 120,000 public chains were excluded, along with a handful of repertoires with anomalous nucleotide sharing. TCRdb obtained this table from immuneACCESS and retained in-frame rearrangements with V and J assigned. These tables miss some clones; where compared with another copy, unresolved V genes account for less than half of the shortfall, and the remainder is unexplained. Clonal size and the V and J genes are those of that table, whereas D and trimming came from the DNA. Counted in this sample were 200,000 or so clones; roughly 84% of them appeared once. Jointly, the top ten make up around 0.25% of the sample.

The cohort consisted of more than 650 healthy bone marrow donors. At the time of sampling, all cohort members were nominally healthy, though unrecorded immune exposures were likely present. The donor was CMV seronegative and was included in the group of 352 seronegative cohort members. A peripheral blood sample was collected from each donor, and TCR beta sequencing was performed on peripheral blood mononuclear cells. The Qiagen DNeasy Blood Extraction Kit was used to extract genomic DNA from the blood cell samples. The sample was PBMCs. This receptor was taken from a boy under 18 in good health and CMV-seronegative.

For the CDR3, the sequence is CASSGLGQKLFF. The nucleotides are TGTGCCAGCAGCGGGCTGGGACAGAAATTGTTCTTC. Recombination connected TRBV5-6 to TRBJ2-1, with 7 bases aligning to TRBD1. Per the germline V gene, SGHDT is the CDR1 and YYEEEE is the CDR2. Counted from cysteine to phenylalanine, this CDR3 has 12 amino acids. Only CDR3 DNA is held: 36 bases, read in frame from base 1. After removal of 4 bases from V and 15 bases from J, the junction retains 10 bases not matched to a gene.